A selection of T cell receptor beta chains follows, all from one sample in a study of Tregs in tolerant kidney transplant recipients. Here immunoSEQ multiplex PCR was the method, and the copy in TCRdb shows in-frame clones only, minus some. The table shows under 80,000 clones, with 80% to 90% occurring only once. Sequences were derived from Tregs from blood, sampled before the transplant. The source of these receptors is a human donor who received a combined kidney and bone marrow transplant. Each CDR3 is given with its conserved first and last residue. D genes are given only for firm matches. Size values are once, few and many counts, or a class for expanded clones, and some rows have none.

clone size	V gene	D gene	J gene	CDR3 DNA	CDR3 protein
NA	TRBV18	NA	TRBJ1-2	TGTGCCAGCTCACCGCCCAACTATGGCTACACCTTC	CASSPPNYGYTF
NA	TRBV28	NA	TRBJ2-3	TGTGCCAGCCTCGGGGCAGGCACAGATACGCAGTATTTT	CASLGAGTDTQYF
NA	TRBV9	NA	TRBJ2-1	TGTGCCAGCAGCGCCTACCATCGGGGGGCTCTGGATGAGCAGTTCTTC	CASSAYHRGALDEQFF
NA	TRBV7-9	TRBD1	TRBJ2-3	TGTGCCAGCAGCCCCCTCGGACAGGGGAAAGATACGCAGTATTTT	CASSPLGQGKDTQYF
few	TRBV4-1	TRBD1	TRBJ1-1	TGCGCCAGCAGCCACCCCGACAGGGCGGCTGAAGCTTTCTTT	CASSHPDRAAEAFF
NA	TRBV14	NA	TRBJ2-1	TGTGCCAGCAGCCAAGTCTCTACTAGTATTGAGCAGTTCTTC	CASSQVSTSIEQFF
NA	TRBV30	NA	TRBJ2-3	TGTGCCTGGAGGCTAGGACACGGCACAGATACGCAGTATTTT	CAWRLGHGTDTQYF
NA	TRBV5-4	NA	TRBJ1-5	TGTGCCAGCAGCTTGGACAGGGCCCCCAATCAGCCCCAGCATTTT	CASSLDRAPNQPQHF
NA	TRBV11-2	NA	TRBJ1-2	TGTGCCAGCAGCTTTGGAGGGGTTGGCTACACCTTC	CASSFGGVGYTF
NA	TRBV5-1	NA	TRBJ2-3	TGCGCCAGCAGCTCCCGGGACGCCGGAGATACGCAGTATTTT	CASSSRDAGDTQYF
NA	TRBV2	NA	TRBJ1-2	TGTGCCAGTAGACGGGTCTATGGCTACACCTTC	CASRRVYGYTF
NA	TRBV7-2	NA	TRBJ1-1	TGTGCCAGCAGCTTCCTTCAGGGAAACACTGAAGCTTTCTTT	CASSFLQGNTEAFF
NA	TRBV6-5	NA	TRBJ2-7	TGTGCCAGCAGTTACTACAGGACAGTAGGCGAGCAGTACTTC	CASSYYRTVGEQYF
few	TRBV6-6	TRBD1	TRBJ2-7	TGTGCCAGCAGTTATTACACGAAACACAGGGGGCGCGAGCAGTACTTC	CASSYYTKHRGREQYF
NA	TRBV7-9	TRBD2	TRBJ2-3	TGTGCCAGCAGCCAATACAGAGAAGCGGGGGGCACAGATACGCAGTATTTT	CASSQYREAGGTDTQYF
NA	TRBV18	NA	TRBJ1-2	TGTGCCAGCTCACCACCAGGACCCTATGGCTACACCTTC	CASSPPGPYGYTF
NA	TRBV5-4	TRBD2	TRBJ2-3	TGTGCCAGCAGCTTGGGAGCGGGGGGGCCCGTAAGGGCAGATACGCAGTATTTT	CASSLGAGGPVRADTQYF
NA	TRBV4-1	NA	TRBJ1-1	TGCGCCAGCAGCCCAGGCAGGGGCCTGGGGATGAACACTGAAGCTTTCTTT	CASSPGRGLGMNTEAFF
NA	TRBV18	NA	TRBJ1-5	TGTGCCAGCTCACCTTCGACAGCGGGAGGGTTGGATCAGCCCCAGCATTTT	CASSPSTAGGLDQPQHF